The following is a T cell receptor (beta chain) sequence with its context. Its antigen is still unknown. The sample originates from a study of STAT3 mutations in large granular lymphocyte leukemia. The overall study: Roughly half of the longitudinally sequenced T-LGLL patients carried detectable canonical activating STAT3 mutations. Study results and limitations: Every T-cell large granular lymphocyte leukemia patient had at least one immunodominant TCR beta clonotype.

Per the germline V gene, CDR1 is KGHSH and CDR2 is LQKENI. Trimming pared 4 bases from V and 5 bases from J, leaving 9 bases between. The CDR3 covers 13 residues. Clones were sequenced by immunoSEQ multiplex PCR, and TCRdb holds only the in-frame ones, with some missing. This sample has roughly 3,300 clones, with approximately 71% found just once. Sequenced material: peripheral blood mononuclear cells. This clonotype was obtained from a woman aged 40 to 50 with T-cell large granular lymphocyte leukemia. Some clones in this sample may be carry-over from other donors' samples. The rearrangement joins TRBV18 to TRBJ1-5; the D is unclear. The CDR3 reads CASSRAGDQPQHF. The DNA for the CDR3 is TGTGCCAGCTCACGCGCCGGGGATCAGCCCCAGCATTTT.